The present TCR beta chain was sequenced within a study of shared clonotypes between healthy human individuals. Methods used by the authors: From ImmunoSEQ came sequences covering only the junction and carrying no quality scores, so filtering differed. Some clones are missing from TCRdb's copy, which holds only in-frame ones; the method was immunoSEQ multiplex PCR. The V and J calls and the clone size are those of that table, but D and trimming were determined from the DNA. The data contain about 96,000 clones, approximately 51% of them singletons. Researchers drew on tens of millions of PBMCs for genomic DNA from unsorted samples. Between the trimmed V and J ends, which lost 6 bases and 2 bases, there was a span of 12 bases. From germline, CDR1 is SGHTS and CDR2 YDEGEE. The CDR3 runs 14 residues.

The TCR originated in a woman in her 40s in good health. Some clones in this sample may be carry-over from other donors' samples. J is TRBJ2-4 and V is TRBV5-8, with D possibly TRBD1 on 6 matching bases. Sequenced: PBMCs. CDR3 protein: CASTKQGTKNIQYF. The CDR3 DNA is TGTGCCAGCACCAAACAGGGAACCAAAAACATTCAGTACTTC.